This passage covers 21 T cell receptor beta chains from one sample sequenced in a study of T-cell reconstitution after alpha-beta-depleted transplantation in children. The library targeted TCRbeta and was prepared with unique molecular identifiers. TCRdb reprocessed the PCR reads with MiXCR, giving one entry per CDR3 protein. The sample lists some 240,000 distinct CDR3 sequences; 9.7% were seen once. Sequencing used PBMCs from the stem cell graft donor, obtained from the stem cell graft. The receptor set was obtained from a human donor who donated a stem cell graft to a child with SCID.

At least ten counts were recorded for this clonotype. The chain recombines TRBV3-1 with TRBJ1-2, with 8 bases identical to TRBD1. The V gene's germline CDR1 is LGHDT and CDR2 YNNKEL (reference sequence). V lost 0 bases, J lost 8 bases, and 11 bases stayed unmatched. This CDR3 has 16 amino acids. The CDR3 protein is CASSQEGEQGVGGYTF. The CDR3 coding sequence is TGTGCCAGCAGCCAAGAAGGAGAACAGGGGGTAGGAGGCTACACCTTC.

This clonotype was detected ten times or more. The chain recombines TRBV5-1 with TRBJ1-1; unclear D gene. V was shortened by 5 bases and J by 1 base, with 15 bases between the two germline ends. Per the germline V gene, CDR1 is SGHRS and CDR2 is YFSETQ. The CDR3 extends over 15 amino acids. This CDR3 reads CASRVTARGNTEAFF. CDR3 bases: TGCGCCAGCAGGGTGACGGCCCGGGGGAACACTGAAGCTTTCTTT.

The V and J genes are TRBV4-3 and TRBJ2-4; tentatively, D is TRBD1 (5 bases). Germline lookup yields CDR1 LGHNA and CDR2 YSLEER. Trimming removed 0 bases at V and 8 bases at J, with 14 bases between. This CDR3 spans 15 amino acids. The CDR3 nucleotides are TGCGCCAGCAGCCAAGATCTTCCAGGGATAGACATTCAGTACTTC. Its protein product is CASSQDLPGIDIQYF.

Many counts were recorded for this clonotype. V and J are TRBV2 and TRBJ2-1; 8 bases fit TRBD2. The V segment lost 5 bases and the J segment 7 bases; nucleotides outside the gene matches: 10. This CDR3 region has 15 residues. Germline V CDR1 and CDR2: SNHLY, FYNNEI. CDR3 nucleotide sequence: TGTGCCAGCAGTCCCTCGGGGGGGCCCATGAATGAGCAGTTCTTC. It encodes CASSPSGGPMNEQFF.

This clonotype was observed at least ten times. The chain joins TRBV10-3 to TRBJ2-3, with 9 bases that match TRBD1. The CDR3 is 14 amino acids. V shed 4 bases and J 5 bases; nucleotides not matched to a gene: 4. Germline V gene data show CDR1 as ENHRY and CDR2 as SYGVKD. The CDR3 DNA is TGTGCCATCAGTGGGAGGGACAGGGAAGATACGCAGTATTTT. Translating it yields CAISGRDREDTQYF.

In its sample, this clonotype was seen many times. CDR3 in amino acids: CASSVAGLNEQFF. The CDR3 DNA follows: TGTGCCAGCAGCGTAGCGGGGCTAAATGAGCAGTTCTTC. The gene calls are TRBV9 and TRBJ2-1; D is tentatively TRBD1 or TRBD2 (5 bases each). This CDR3 is built from 13 residues. Trimming pared 0 bases from V and 7 bases from J, leaving 8 bases between. Germline loops: CDR1 SGDLS, CDR2 YYNGEE.

This clonotype was counted ten times or more. The J gene is TRBJ2-1, the V gene TRBV5-1; D possibly matches TRBD1 or TRBD2 (5 bases each). Germline V gene sequence: CDR1 SGHRS, CDR2 YFSETQ. Trimming removed 0 bases at V and 4 bases at J, with 14 bases between. The CDR3 is 16 residues long. The CDR3 DNA reads TGCGCCAGCAGCTTGGACCCGAGGGGCTCTTACAATGAGCAGTTCTTC. Its protein product is CASSLDPRGSYNEQFF.

In this sample, this clonotype turned up a few times. The rearrangement uses TRBV20-1 and TRBJ2-1; D gene uncertain. V dropped 7 bases and J dropped 7 bases, with 11 bases sitting between them. The CDR3 runs 11 residues. Per germline, CDR1 DFQATT and CDR2 SNEGSKA (reference sequence). The CDR3, as DNA: TGCAGTGGGTCTGTTGGAAATGAGCAGTTCTTC. Its protein product is CSGSVGNEQFF.

CDR3 sequence reads: CASSRLSGRNTGELFF. The CDR3 DNA reads as TGTGCCAGCAGTAGGCTTTCGGGTAGAAACACCGGGGAGCTGTTTTTT. The V call is TRBV2, the J call TRBJ2-2, with no clear D. CDR3 length: 16 amino acids. V was shortened by 5 bases and J by 2 bases, with 15 bases between the two germline ends. The germline V gene has CDR1 SNHLY and CDR2 FYNNEI.

This clonotype was counted many times. This rearrangement joins TRBV12-3 or TRBV12-4 to TRBJ2-1, with 11 bases fitting TRBD2. Trimming took 7 bases from V and 9 from J; bases not matched to a gene: 8. The CDR3 length is 14 residues. This chain's CDR3 is CASTLAGGVTEQFF. The CDR3 DNA follows: TGTGCCAGCACCCTAGCGGGGGGAGTCACTGAGCAGTTCTTC.

This clonotype has a count of ten or more. The chain is built from TRBV20-1 and TRBJ2-2, with TRBD1 matching 8 bases. Losses at the gene ends were 0 bases for V and 7 bases for J; bases not matched to a gene: 7. From germline, CDR1 is DFQATT and CDR2 SNEGSKA (reference sequence). CDR3 length equals 15 residues. CDR3 nucleotides: TGCAGTGCTAGAGATCTGCAGGGGGCGTTCGGGGAGCTGTTTTTT. Protein sequence: CSARDLQGAFGELFF.

Ten or more counts support this clonotype. The chain carries TRBV11-2 and TRBJ2-7; 8 positions match TRBD1. This CDR3 contains 17 residues. The V gene's germline CDR1 is SGHAT and CDR2 FQNNGV. Losses at the gene ends were 0 bases for V and 3 bases for J; bases not matched to a gene: 10. CDR3 amino acids: CASSLDYPGTGNYEQYF. The CDR3, as DNA: TGTGCCAGCAGCTTAGATTACCCCGGGACAGGTAACTACGAGCAGTACTTC.

Ten or more counts support this clonotype. V is TRBV20-1 and J is TRBJ2-2, with D tentatively TRBD1 (6 bases). CDR1 DFQATT and CDR2 SNEGSKA come from the germline V gene (reference sequence). The CDR3 contains 14 residues. Trimming took off 6 bases at V and 5 bases at J, with 16 bases between the two ends. The CDR3 DNA reads as TGCAGTGCCGTGATTGGGACATCTACCGGGGAGCTGTTTTTT. The encoded protein is CSAVIGTSTGELFF.

At least ten counts were recorded for this clonotype. This sequence joins TRBV7-3 and TRBJ2-5, with D perhaps TRBD1 (8 bases). The germline gives CDR1 SGHTA, CDR2 FQGTGA. V lost 6 bases to trimming and J lost 0 bases, with 14 bases between them. CDR3 length equals 15 residues. CDR3 loop: CASRITGGDQETQYF. In nucleotides, the CDR3 is TGTGCCAGCAGAATAACAGGGGGGGACCAAGAGACCCAGTACTTC.

This clonotype occurred once. One base away lies a much larger clone, so this may be a sequencing read error. The chain is built from TRBV24-1 and TRBJ2-5; no clear D. The CDR3 is made up of 12 amino acids. Germline lookup yields CDR1 KGHDR and CDR2 SFDVKD. The CDR3 nucleotides are TGTGCCACCAGTTCCGGGCAGGAGACCCCGTACTTC. This sequence encodes CATSSGQETPYF.

This chain uses TRBV20-1 with TRBJ2-3; D is possibly TRBD2 (7 bases). The germline CDR1 and CDR2 sequences are DFQATT and SNEGSKA (reference sequence). The CDR3 consists of 15 residues. Trimming stripped 6 bases from V and 6 bases from J, with 22 bases between. The CDR3 DNA sequence: TGCAGTGCGCTCGGGACACCGGGGAGGGTGGATACGCAGTATTTT. This sequence encodes CSALGTPGRVDTQYF.

The CDR3 here is CASSVTGGWGTEAFF. The CDR3 bases are TGTGCCAGTAGTGTTACAGGGGGTTGGGGGACTGAAGCTTTCTTT. The chain links TRBV19 to TRBJ1-1; 8 nucleotides agree with TRBD1. V lost 5 bases, J lost 5 bases, and 10 bases stayed unmatched. This CDR3 has 15 residues. CDR1 and CDR2 (germline): LNHDA, SQIVND (reference sequence).

Many counts were recorded for this clonotype. The V and J genes are TRBV12-3 or TRBV12-4 and TRBJ1-1; the D gene is possibly TRBD1 (5 bases). V lost 8 bases and J 0 bases, leaving 25 bases between the germline ends. The CDR3 spans 18 residues. CDR3 DNA: TGTGCCAGCGCCTTGGGCCCTCTGGGGCCAGAGTTGAACACTGAAGCTTTCTTT. It is translated as CASALGPLGPELNTEAFF.

There are many counts of this clonotype. The chain is built from TRBV7-6 and TRBJ1-1; 10 bases line up with TRBD1. V dropped 5 bases and J dropped 6; count of bases not matched to a gene: 3. Germline CDR1 is SGHVS and CDR2 is FNYEAQ. This CDR3 comprises 13 residues. CDR3 region: CASSQGQGAEAFF. The CDR3, as DNA: TGTGCCAGCAGCCAAGGACAGGGGGCTGAAGCTTTCTTT.

Comments on this clonotype: This may come from a read error, since a much larger clone is one base off. The chain uses TRBV20-1 and TRBJ1-2; D may be TRBD1 (5 bases). Trimming left V 5 bases short and J 7 bases short, with 17 bases between. The CDR3 contains 13 residues. CDR1 is DFQATT and CDR2 is SNEGSKA in the germline V gene (reference sequence). CDR3 sequence reads: CSAGTSGRAGYTF. The DNA of the CDR3 is TGCAGTGCTGGGACCTCTGGCAGGGCTGGCTACACCTTC.

This clonotype was observed many times. V usage is TRBV23-1 and J usage is TRBJ2-7; no definite D call. TRBV23-1 carries the ORF label, with uncertain function. V lost 0 bases and J lost 12, with 15 bases in between. The CDR3 has 13 residues. CDR3 sequence reads: CASSQSALIRRYF. The CDR3 DNA reads TGCGCCAGCAGTCAATCCGCCCTTATCCGTCGGTACTTC.